This T cell receptor (beta chain) was sequenced in a study of cytomegalovirus exposure and HLA in healthy donors. PCR was performed using 60 Vbeta and 13 Jbeta primers. Data came from immunoSEQ multiplex PCR; TCRdb stores just in-frame clones and leaves some out. This table has fewer than 120,000 clones, about 90% appearing once. Germline CDR1 is SGHDT and CDR2 is YYEEEE. V trimming: 0 bases; J trimming: 5 bases; junction bases outside the gene matches: 7. This CDR3 contains 15 residues. This TCR was recovered from a man aged 35 to 55 in good health and CMV-seronegative. The chain is built from TRBV5-6 and TRBJ2-5, with 7 bases that match TRBD1. The sequenced material came from PBMCs. DNA for the CDR3: TGTGCCAGCAGCTTGGAACAGGGGTATTGGGAGACCCAGTACTTC. Residues: CASSLEQGYWETQYF. The complete variable domain, with remaining parts taken from reference TRBV5-6 and TRBJ2-5, reads DAGVTQSPTHLIKTRGQQVTLRCSPKSGHDTVSWYQQALGQGPQFIFQYYEEEERQRGNFPDRFSGHQFPNYSSELNVNALLLGDSALYLCASSLEQGYWETQYFGPGTRLLVL.